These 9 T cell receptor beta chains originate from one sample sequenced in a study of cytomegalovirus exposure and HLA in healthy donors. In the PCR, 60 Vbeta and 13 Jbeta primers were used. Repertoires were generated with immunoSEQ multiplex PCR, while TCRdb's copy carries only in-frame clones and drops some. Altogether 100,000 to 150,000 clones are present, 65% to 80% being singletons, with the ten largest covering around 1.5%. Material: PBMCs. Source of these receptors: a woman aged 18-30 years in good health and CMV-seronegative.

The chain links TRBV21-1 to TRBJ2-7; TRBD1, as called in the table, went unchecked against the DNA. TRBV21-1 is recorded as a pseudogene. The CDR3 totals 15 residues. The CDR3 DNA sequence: TGTGCCAGCAGCTCCGCAGCAGGGGGAGACTACGAGCAGTACTTC. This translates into CASSSAAGGDYEQYF.

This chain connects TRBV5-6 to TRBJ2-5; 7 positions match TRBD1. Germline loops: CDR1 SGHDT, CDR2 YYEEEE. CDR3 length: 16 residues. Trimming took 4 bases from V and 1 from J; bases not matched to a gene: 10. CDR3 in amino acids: CASSARLGQPQETQYF. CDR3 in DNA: TGTGCCAGCAGCGCACGCCTGGGACAGCCCCAAGAGACCCAGTACTTC.

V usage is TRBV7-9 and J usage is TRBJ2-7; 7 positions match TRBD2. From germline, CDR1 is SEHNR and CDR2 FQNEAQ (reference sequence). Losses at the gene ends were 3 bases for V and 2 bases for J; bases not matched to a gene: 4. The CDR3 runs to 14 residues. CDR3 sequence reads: CASSLAGATYEQYF. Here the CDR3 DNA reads TGTGCCAGCAGCTTGGCGGGAGCGACCTACGAGCAGTACTTC.

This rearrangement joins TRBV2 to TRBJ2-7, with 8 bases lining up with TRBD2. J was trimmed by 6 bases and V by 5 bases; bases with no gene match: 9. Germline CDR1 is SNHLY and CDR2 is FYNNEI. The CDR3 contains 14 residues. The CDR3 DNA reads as TGTGCCAGCAGTCTTGGCGGACTAGCACCCGAGCAGTACTTC. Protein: CASSLGGLAPEQYF.

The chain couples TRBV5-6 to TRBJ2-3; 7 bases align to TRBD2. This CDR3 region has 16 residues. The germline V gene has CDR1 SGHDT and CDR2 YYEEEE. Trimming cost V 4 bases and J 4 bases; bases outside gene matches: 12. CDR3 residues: CASSPAAGARADTQYF. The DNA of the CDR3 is TGTGCCAGCAGCCCTGCGGCGGGAGCTCGGGCAGATACGCAGTATTTT.

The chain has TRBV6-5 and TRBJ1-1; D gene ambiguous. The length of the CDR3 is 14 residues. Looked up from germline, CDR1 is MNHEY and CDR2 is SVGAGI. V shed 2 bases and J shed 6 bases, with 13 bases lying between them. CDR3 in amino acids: CASSYGEGAAEAFF. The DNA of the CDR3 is TGTGCCAGCAGTTACGGGGAGGGCGCCGCTGAAGCTTTCTTT.

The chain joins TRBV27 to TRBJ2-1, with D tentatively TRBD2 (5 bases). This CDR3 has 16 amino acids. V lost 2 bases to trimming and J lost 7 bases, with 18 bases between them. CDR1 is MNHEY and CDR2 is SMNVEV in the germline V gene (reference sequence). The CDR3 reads CASSLRVRSPGNEQFF. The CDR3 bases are TGTGCCAGCAGTTTACGCGTGAGATCCCCGGGGAATGAGCAGTTCTTC.

The CDR3 DNA is TGTGCCAGCAGTTGGACAGGGATTAGCTCTGGGGCCAACGTCCTGACTTTC. This encodes CASSWTGISSGANVLTF. V usage is TRBV2 and J usage is TRBJ2-6, with 8 bases aligning to TRBD1. The germline CDR1 and CDR2 sequences are SNHLY and FYNNEI. The junction had 6 bases not matched to a gene; V was cut back by 5 bases and J by 0 bases. The CDR3 sequence is 17 residues long.

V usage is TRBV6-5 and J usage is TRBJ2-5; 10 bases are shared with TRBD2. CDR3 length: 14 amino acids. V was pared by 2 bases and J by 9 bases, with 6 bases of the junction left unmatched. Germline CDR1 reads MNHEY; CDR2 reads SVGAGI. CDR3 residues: CASSYASGREAQYF. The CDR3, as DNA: TGTGCCAGCAGTTACGCCAGCGGGAGGGAAGCCCAGTACTTC.